The rows below give T cell receptor beta chains drawn from one sample of a study of blood T cells in healthy people across ages. One entry per CDR3 protein results from TCRdb running MiXCR on the 5' RACE reads. Found here are 950,000 to 1,200,000 distinct CDR3 sequences, around two fifths of them singletons; the top ten hold 13%. Material: blood. These receptors all stem from a man younger than 35 in good health. CDR3s include the opening cysteine and the closing phenylalanine or tryptophan. Fields, in order: J gene, clone size, V gene, D gene, CDR3 protein, CDR3 DNA. The D gene is left open where the match is weak. Clone size is stated in some rows and not others, as once, few, many or a class when expanded.

>TRBJ1-1|-|TRBV5-1|-
CASSSDRGDTEAFF
TGCGCCAGCAGCTCCGACCGGGGGGACACTGAAGCTTTCTTT
>TRBJ1-2|-|TRBV4-2|-
CASSQGLGGGNYGYTF
TGTGCCAGCAGCCAAGGTCTAGGCGGAGGGAACTATGGCTACACCTTC
>TRBJ1-2|few|TRBV6-5|TRBD1
CASRRVGTGYGYTF
TGTGCCAGCAGAAGAGTCGGGACAGGCTATGGCTACACCTTC
>TRBJ2-1|-|TRBV9|-
CASSAMDLGNEQFF
TGTGCCAGCAGCGCCATGGATCTGGGCAATGAGCAGTTCTTC
>TRBJ1-5|-|TRBV20-1|-
CSLRTRGNQPQHF
TGCAGTTTAAGGACCCGTGGCAATCAGCCCCAGCATTTT
>TRBJ1-4|-|TRBV5-5|-
CASSLVGDYIATNEKLFF
TGTGCCAGCAGCTTGGTGGGAGATTACATTGCAACTAATGAAAAACTGTTTTTT
>TRBJ2-1|few|TRBV6-2/TRBV6-3|-
CASSNPGNNEQFF
TGTGCCAGCAGTAATCCGGGCAATAATGAGCAGTTCTTC
>TRBJ2-3|many|TRBV7-2|-
CASSPARADTQYF
TGTGCCAGCAGCCCCGCGAGGGCAGATACGCAGTATTTT
>TRBJ1-5|-|TRBV2|-
CASSVRQHNQPQHF
TGTGCCAGCAGTGTACGGCAGCACAATCAGCCCCAGCATTTT
>TRBJ1-5|few|TRBV20-1|TRBD1
CSARDSGTGEVNQPQHF
TGCAGTGCTAGAGATTCCGGGACAGGGGAAGTCAATCAGCCCCAGCATTTT
>TRBJ1-2|-|TRBV27|-
CASSLGGTIGYTF
TGTGCCAGCAGTTTAGGAGGAACTATCGGCTACACCTTC
>TRBJ1-5|few|TRBV3-1|-
CASSRRGEDGQPQHF
TGTGCCAGCAGCCGCAGGGGAGAGGACGGTCAGCCCCAGCATTTT
>TRBJ2-3|-|TRBV6-6|-
CASSYRQSTDTQYF
TGTGCCAGCAGTTACAGGCAGAGCACAGATACGCAGTATTTT
>TRBJ2-5|few|TRBV4-2|TRBD1
CASSQAGTGKETQYF
TGTGCCAGCAGCCAAGCCGGGACAGGGAAAGAGACCCAGTACTTC
>TRBJ2-3|-|TRBV9|-
CASSVVEDTQYF
TGTGCCAGCAGCGTAGTGGAAGATACGCAGTATTTT
>TRBJ2-1|-|TRBV6-5|-
CASSQGGTTPFF
TGTGCCAGCAGTCAGGGCGGAACTACACCGTTCTTC
>TRBJ2-3|-|TRBV25-1|-
CASRPQGDTDTQYF
TGTGCCAGCAGACCCCAGGGAGACACAGATACGCAGTATTTT
>TRBJ1-1|few|TRBV4-2|TRBD1
CASSQDLTGWTEAFF
TGTGCCAGCAGCCAAGATCTGACAGGGTGGACTGAAGCTTTCTTT
>TRBJ1-5|-|TRBV6-2/TRBV6-3|-
CASSYDFRQPQHF
TGTGCCAGCAGTTACGATTTCAGACAGCCCCAGCATTTT
>TRBJ2-3|-|TRBV7-9|-
CASSLADDPDTQYF
TGTGCCAGCAGCCTGGCGGACGACCCAGATACGCAGTATTTT
>TRBJ1-4|-|TRBV15|TRBD1
CATSRGDSRNEKLFF
TGTGCCACCAGCAGAGGGGACAGTCGTAATGAAAAACTGTTTTTT
>TRBJ1-2|-|TRBV20-1|TRBD1
CSARDQGTGSNYGYTF
TGCAGTGCTAGAGATCAAGGGACAGGGTCCAACTATGGCTACACCTTC